The 22 T cell receptor beta chains listed next were all sequenced from one sample in a study of T cells expressing NK-cell markers. No DNA is given; TCRdb re-called the 5' RACE reads and lists each CDR3 protein once. The record lists around 550,000 distinct CDR3 sequences, of which the ten most abundant hold around 3.3%. The sample was blood T cells: a sorted CD56 or NKG2C T cell subset, CD4+ or CD8+ T cells, or bulk PBMC T cells (not recorded which). The receptors stem from a man younger than 35 in good health.

This chain connects TRBV10-3 to TRBJ2-7; the D gene TCRdb calls, TRBD1, cannot be checked with no DNA. CDR1 is ENHRY, CDR2 SYGVKD, per germline. This CDR3 spans 16 amino acids. CDR3 sequence: CAISDAGTGTLDEQYF.

The chain recombines TRBV7-3 with TRBJ2-1; TCRdb's D gene call, TRBD2, goes unchecked for lack of DNA. This CDR3 has 14 amino acids. Germline CDR1 and CDR2: SGHTA and FQGTGA. The CDR3: CASSLRFSSNEQFF.

This chain links TRBV20-1 with TRBJ1-1; the D gene TCRdb calls, TRBD1, cannot be checked with no DNA. This CDR3 has 13 amino acids. The germline CDR1 and CDR2 sequences are DFQATT and SNEGSKA (reference sequence). CDR3 region: CSAINRMNTEAFF.

This chain connects TRBV19 to TRBJ1-2; TCRdb reports TRBD1, a call that lacks DNA to check it against. The CDR3 length is 13 residues. Germline lookup yields CDR1 LNHDA and CDR2 SQIVND (reference sequence). The chain's CDR3 is CASTGVQNYGYTF.

The genes are TRBV6-6 and TRBJ2-5; TCRdb's assignment of TRBD1 cannot be checked, as there is no DNA. The CDR3 covers 12 residues. Germline CDR1 is MNHNY and CDR2 is SVGAGI (reference sequence). The CDR3 sequence is CASKGGRGSQYF.

The chain recombines TRBV10-3 with TRBJ2-1; checking the TCRdb D call of TRBD2 is not possible without DNA. The CDR3 totals 17 residues. Germline V gives CDR1 ENHRY, CDR2 SYGVKD. The CDR3 is CAISESTGLAGAAEQFF.

The chain has TRBV7-8 and TRBJ2-5; TCRdb returns TRBD1, unconfirmable since there is no DNA. The CDR3 length is 15 residues. Germline lookup yields CDR1 SGHVS and CDR2 FQNEAQ. The CDR3 is CASSRTGEWRETQYF.

This chain's CDR3 is CASSPPRADTEAFF. The rearrangement joins TRBV9 to TRBJ1-1. The CDR3 contains 14 residues. Germline CDR1 reads SGDLS; CDR2 reads YYNGEE.

The rearrangement links TRBV11-1 to TRBJ2-2. The CDR3 totals 14 residues. Germline-derived CDR1 and CDR2 are SGHAT and FQDESV (reference sequence). The CDR3 is CASSLKSAIGELFF.

CDR3 region: CASKSNRGSTEAFF. This rearrangement joins TRBV6-1 to TRBJ1-1; TCRdb gives TRBD1 as the D gene, but with no DNA this cannot be confirmed. The CDR3 consists of 14 residues. Germline CDR1 is MNHNS and CDR2 is SASEGT.

This chain links TRBV5-5 with TRBJ2-7; the D gene TCRdb calls, TRBD1, cannot be checked with no DNA. CDR3 length equals 12 residues. Germline CDR1 is SGHKS and CDR2 is YYEKEE (reference sequence). The CDR3 loop reads CASTSSLAEQYF. Looking up the rest from reference TRBV5-5 and TRBJ2-7 gives the full variable domain: DAGVTQSPTHLIKTRGQQVTLRCSPISGHKSVSWYQQVLGQGPQFIFQYYEKEERGRGNFPDRFSARQFPNYSSELNVNALLLGDSALYLCASTSSLAEQYFGPGTRLTVT.

The chain couples TRBV12-3 or TRBV12-4 to TRBJ2-5. The CDR3 runs to 13 residues. The CDR3 protein is CASSSPTSVTQYF.

V usage is TRBV7-9 and J usage is TRBJ2-3; TCRdb indicates TRBD1, and absent DNA this call remains unverified. The CDR3 spans 15 residues. The V gene's germline CDR1 is SEHNR and CDR2 FQNEAQ (reference sequence). This CDR3 reads CASSRDSRREDTQYF.

The V and J genes are TRBV10-3 and TRBJ2-5. Germline-derived CDR1 and CDR2 are ENHRY and SYGVKD. CDR3 size: 14 residues. CDR3: CAISETGGPETQYF.

V and J are TRBV15 and TRBJ2-5; TCRdb reports TRBD2, a call that lacks DNA to check it against. Germline CDR1 is LNHNV and CDR2 is YYDKDF (reference sequence). The CDR3 spans 16 residues. The CDR3 reads CATSRGLAGVRETQYF.

CDR3 sequence: CASSSNGPLDTQYF. The chain uses TRBV12-3 or TRBV12-4 and TRBJ2-3; the TRBD2 assignment by TCRdb is unverifiable without DNA. The CDR3 sequence is 14 residues long.

The rearrangement joins TRBV11-2 to TRBJ2-1; TCRdb names TRBD2, which stays unverified in the absence of DNA. Germline V gene data show CDR1 as SGHAT and CDR2 as FQNNGV. CDR3 size: 14 residues. CDR3: CASSRVGGMGEQFF.

The chain joins TRBV6-1 to TRBJ2-7; TCRdb calls TRBD1, which cannot be checked without DNA. CDR1 and CDR2 from the germline V gene are MNHNS and SASEGT. There are 13 residues in the CDR3. The CDR3 sequence is CASSPTGGKEQYF.

The V and J genes are TRBV12-3 or TRBV12-4 and TRBJ2-1; TCRdb picks TRBD2, but there is no DNA to check that call. CDR3 size: 15 residues. CDR3 protein: CASSPTSGRASEQFF.

CDR3: CASHRGDRVGGYTF. The rearrangement uses TRBV12-3 or TRBV12-4 and TRBJ1-2; TCRdb returns TRBD1, unconfirmable since there is no DNA. The CDR3 is 14 amino acids.

The chain carries TRBV7-9 and TRBJ2-7; TCRdb's D call, TRBD1, is unchecked because there is no DNA. The CDR3 has 15 residues. Germline values: CDR1 SEHNR, CDR2 FQNEAQ (reference sequence). The CDR3 here is CASSLVGGQMYEQYF.

The chain has TRBV30 and TRBJ2-3; TCRdb calls TRBD2, which cannot be checked without DNA. The CDR3 is 13 residues long. Germline V gene lookup returns CDR1 GTSNPN and CDR2 SVGIG (reference sequence). The CDR3 reads CAWRRELTDTQYF.